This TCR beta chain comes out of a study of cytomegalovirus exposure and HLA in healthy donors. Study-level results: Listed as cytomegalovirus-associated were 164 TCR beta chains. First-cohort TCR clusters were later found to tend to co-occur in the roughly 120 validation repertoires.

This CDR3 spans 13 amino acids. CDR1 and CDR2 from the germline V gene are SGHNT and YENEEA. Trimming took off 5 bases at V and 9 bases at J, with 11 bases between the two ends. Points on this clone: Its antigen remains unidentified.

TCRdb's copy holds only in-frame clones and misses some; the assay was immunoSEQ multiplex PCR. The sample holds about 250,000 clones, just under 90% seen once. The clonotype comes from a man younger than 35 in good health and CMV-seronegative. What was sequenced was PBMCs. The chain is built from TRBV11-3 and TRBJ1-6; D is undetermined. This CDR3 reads CASSPGSSSPLHF. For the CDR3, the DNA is TGTGCCAGCAGCCCCGGGTCCTCTTCACCCCTCCACTTT.